This entry is about one TCR beta chain. Antigen: not known. Measured with immunoSEQ multiplex PCR; TCRdb has only the in-frame clones, and not every one. The data hold around 400,000 clones, with around 89% observed a single time. This CDR3 spans 15 amino acids. Germline V gene data show CDR1 as KGHDR and CDR2 as SFDVKD. J was trimmed by 7 bases and V by 4 bases; bases with no gene match: 9. These data are taken from a study of Ad26.COV2.S vaccination and SARS-CoV-2 variants. General study points: The TCR-based breadth and depth measures might underestimate overall T cell responses.

Stated treatment: around 19 received Ad26.COV2.S at low or high dose, single or two shots; about five received placebo; per-sample allocation not given. Sampling happened 63 days after the first vaccine or placebo injection. The sample came from a Boston adult aged 18-55 years. Sequences were derived from peripheral blood, sampled in a trial of Ad26.COV2.S vaccine versus placebo. This TCR was sampled from a person between 18 and 65 years old who received the Ad26.COV2.S COVID-19 vaccine or a placebo. The chain uses TRBV24-1 and TRBJ1-5; 7 bases are shared with TRBD1. The CDR3 nucleotides are TGTGCCACCAGTGAGGGAGGACAGGCTCTACAGCCCCAGCATTTT. Protein product: CATSEGGQALQPQHF.